Listed below are T cell receptor beta chains from one sample, sequenced in a study of blood T cell repertoires in COVID-19. Assay used: immunoSEQ multiplex PCR; TCRdb lists only in-frame clones, some missing. Here the sample spans some 48,000 clones, around nine tenths being singletons. Source material: peripheral blood. These receptors were collected from an elderly woman with acute or convalescent COVID-19. The conserved cysteine and the conserved F or W are not part of the CDR3 here. D genes are given only for firm matches. Size is omitted from some rows. Given values are once, few, many or a class for expanded clones.

d_call	v_call	j_call	clone_size	cdr3_aa
TRBD1	TRBV5-1	TRBJ2-3	.	ASSSGQGGSTDTQY
.	TRBV5-1	TRBJ1-4	.	ASSLGLAGEGEKLF
.	TRBV15	TRBJ1-2	.	ATSQQVTGYT
.	TRBV30	TRBJ2-3	.	AWSALGASTDTQY
TRBD1	TRBV11-3	TRBJ2-1	once	ASSSLPGQGLNNEQF
TRBD2	TRBV19	TRBJ2-5	.	ASSASGVGETQY
.	TRBV7-2	TRBJ1-3	.	ASSLQGTSGNTIY
TRBD2	TRBV6-2/TRBV6-3	TRBJ2-5	.	ASSPTSGDQETQY
TRBD2	TRBV7-9	TRBJ2-5	.	ASSLVWGGGARIGETQY
.	TRBV27	TRBJ2-5	.	ASSSDWGTQY
TRBD1	TRBV19	TRBJ1-5	once	ASSRDRGFTAQH
.	TRBV3-1/TRBV3-2	TRBJ1-5	.	ASSQDGGVQPQH
TRBD1	TRBV18	TRBJ1-4	.	ASSPETGVNEKLF
.	TRBV3-1/TRBV3-2	TRBJ1-2	.	ASSLRIIGGYGYT
.	TRBV27	TRBJ1-3	.	ASAYGNTIY
.	TRBV21-1	TRBJ2-5	.	ASSMVTGNKTQY
.	TRBV9	TRBJ2-3	once	ASSVSLLAAEDTQY
TRBD2	TRBV5-4	TRBJ2-5	.	ASSLVGAGETQY
TRBD1	TRBV3-1/TRBV3-2	TRBJ1-1	.	ASSQTGLNTEAF
.	TRBV11-3	TRBJ2-7	.	ASSLSGAREQY
TRBD2	TRBV5-4	TRBJ2-7	.	ASRPGTSGQTYEQY
.	TRBV29-1	TRBJ1-2	.	SVTGPGDYGYT
.	TRBV7-2	TRBJ1-2	.	ASSLGTAFNYGYT
.	TRBV5-1	TRBJ1-6	.	ASSPLGSPLH
TRBD1	TRBV19	TRBJ2-3	once	ASSKSPGGGTDTQY
TRBD1	TRBV6-6	TRBJ1-1	.	ASSYSTQGDTEAF
TRBD2	TRBV5-5	TRBJ2-3	.	ASRRGASTDTQY
.	TRBV12-3/TRBV12-4	TRBJ1-3	.	ASSSQVGNTIY
.	TRBV10-3	TRBJ2-5	.	AIRTGFGETQY
TRBD1	TRBV3-1/TRBV3-2	TRBJ2-1	.	ASSLGQGVFYNEQF
TRBD1	TRBV6-6	TRBJ1-2	.	ASSYSGGSGYGYT
.	TRBV2	TRBJ1-1	.	ASSEGPIMNTEAF
TRBD2	TRBV7-2	TRBJ2-5	.	ASSNRLAGGETQY
TRBD2	TRBV6-5	TRBJ2-2	.	ASRRSGGDTGELF
TRBD2	TRBV2	TRBJ2-5	once	ASSVFGGAAQETQY
TRBD1	TRBV5-1	TRBJ1-6	.	ASSLAAGGNSPLH
.	TRBV5-5	TRBJ1-4	.	ASSLRLPSGEKLF
.	TRBV4-2	TRBJ1-3	.	ASSQLGGTGPSGNTIY
.	TRBV6-5	TRBJ2-5	.	ASSTGWTQY
.	TRBV18	TRBJ2-5	.	ASSRDPGREETQY
.	TRBV5-1	TRBJ2-2	.	ASSLDMNTGELF